Shown below are 30 T cell receptor beta chains from a single sample sequenced in a study of vaccination and CD4 T cells after COVID-19. The Oncomine TCR Beta short-read assay sequenced DNA from cultured CD4+ T cells. From the PCR reads, TCRdb called clonotypes with MiXCR, one entry per CDR3 protein. The sample records under 20,000 distinct CDR3 sequences, roughly 56% being singletons. Time point noted: late sampling 161 to 241 days after vaccination in three convalescent patients. Treatment defined: approximately 11-day PBMC culture with coronavirus spike peptide pools or control peptides (ViraFEST assay). Antigen specificity for these receptors is unknown. Sequencing was performed on CD4+ T cells from blood, cultured in vitro, taken about 7 months after SARS-CoV-2 vaccination. The receptors here all came from a human donor who had recovered from COVID-19.

The CDR3 protein is CASTDRGASGYTF. The CDR3 region has the DNA TGTGCCAGCACCGACCGGGGGGCTAGCGGCTACACCTTC. This chain joins TRBV6-2 or TRBV6-3 and TRBJ1-2; a weak D match, TRBD1 (6 bases). Looked up from germline, CDR1 is MNHEY and CDR2 is SVGEGT. The V and J ends lost 7 bases and 8 bases respectively, with 17 bases between them. The CDR3 loop spans 13 amino acids.

This clonotype appeared a few times. V is TRBV19 and J is TRBJ2-7, with D possibly being TRBD1 (5 bases). Germline-derived CDR1 and CDR2 are LNHDA and SQIVND (reference sequence). The CDR3 consists of 16 residues. Trimming shortened V by 1 base and J by 4 bases, and 17 bases separated the two germline ends. In DNA, the CDR3 is TGTGCCAGTAGTATAGCATGGCAGGGCTTCCAGTACGAGCAGTACTTC. As protein: CASSIAWQGFQYEQYF.

Only a few counts were recorded for this clonotype. The rearrangement joins TRBV19 to TRBJ1-2; the D gene is possibly TRBD1 (6 bases). CDR1 LNHDA and CDR2 SQIVND come from the germline V gene (reference sequence). CDR3 size: 15 residues. The V end lost 5 bases, the J end lost 2 bases, and 15 bases lay between the germline ends. The DNA for the CDR3 is TGTGCCAGTAGTCCCCTCCCGACAGGAAACTATGGCTACACCTTC. Translated, it gives CASSPLPTGNYGYTF.

This chain links TRBV20-1 with TRBJ1-1; D is ambiguous. With 4 bases removed from V and 3 bases from J, the gap between germline ends came to 9 bases. The CDR3 length is 12 residues. Per the germline V gene, CDR1 is DFQATT and CDR2 is SNEGSKA (reference sequence). The CDR3 sequence: CSAIKEHTEAFF. The CDR3 nucleotides read TGCAGTGCTATAAAGGAACACACTGAAGCTTTCTTT.

The CDR3 nucleotides read TGTGCCACCAAGGGCGAAAACATTCAGTACTTC. Its protein is CATKGENIQYF. J is TRBJ2-4 and V is TRBV10-3; no clear D. The germline gives CDR1 ENHRY, CDR2 SYGVKD. This CDR3 contains 11 residues. The germline V and J ends were trimmed by 10 bases and 5 bases, with 9 bases remaining between them.

Comment on this clonotype: At one end the junction does not follow the germline gene, possibly because of a read error. CDR3 sequence reads: CSSSLSGQETQYF. The CDR3 DNA is TGTTCCAGCTCACTGTCCGGGCAAGAGACCCAGTACTTC. The V call is TRBV7-9, the J call TRBJ2-5; D is unresolved. The germline CDR1 and CDR2 sequences are SEHNR and FQNEAQ (reference sequence). CDR3 length: 13 residues.

This chain uses TRBV7-3 with TRBJ2-5; a weak D match, TRBD2 (6 bases). Germline assignment: CDR1 SGHTA and CDR2 FQGTGA. The CDR3 runs 13 residues. The V end was cut by 5 bases, the J end by 5 bases, with 12 bases between. The CDR3 DNA follows: TGTGCCAGCAGCCGAAGGAGGGAGGAGACCCAGTACTTC. Its translation is CASSRRREETQYF.

The DNA of the CDR3 is TGTGCCAGCAGCTTAATGGCGGGGGGATACAATGAGCAGTTCTTC. As protein: CASSLMAGGYNEQFF. The genes are TRBV7-3 and TRBJ2-1; 8 bases match TRBD2. This CDR3 has 15 amino acids. V trimming: 1 base; J trimming: 4 bases; junction bases outside the gene matches: 3. Per germline, CDR1 SGHTA and CDR2 FQGTGA.

The J gene is TRBJ1-2, the V gene TRBV24-1; D is uncertain. Germline loops: CDR1 KGHDR, CDR2 SFDVKD. The CDR3 spans 16 residues. The V and J ends lost 6 bases and 3 bases respectively, with 19 bases between them. Here the CDR3 DNA reads TGTGCCACCAGTCCAAGGTTGGTCAAATTGGACTATGGCTACACCTTC. This encodes CATSPRLVKLDYGYTF.

The V and J genes are TRBV20-1 and TRBJ1-2, with 8 bases that match TRBD1. CDR1 DFQATT and CDR2 SNEGSKA come from the germline V gene (reference sequence). The CDR3 extends over 16 amino acids. V lost 0 bases to trimming and J lost 4 bases; unmatched junction nucleotides: 10. In DNA form, the CDR3 reads TGCAGTGCTAGAGACACGAACAGGGGGATAGGCTATGGCTACACCTTC. Its protein is CSARDTNRGIGYGYTF.

The genes are TRBV5-1 and TRBJ2-5, with TRBD1 matching over 7 bases. The CDR3 has 15 residues. The V gene's germline CDR1 is SGHRS and CDR2 YFSETQ. V trimming: 0 bases; J trimming: 5 bases; junction bases outside the gene matches: 7. The chain's CDR3 is CASSLVDRVVETQYF. The CDR3 nucleotides read TGCGCCAGCAGCTTGGTCGACAGGGTCGTTGAGACCCAGTACTTC.

The CDR3, as DNA: TGCGCCAGCAGCGAGGGTGGGGGGCCACAGGATGAGCAGTTCTTC. It yields the protein CASSEGGGPQDEQFF. The chain couples TRBV5-1 to TRBJ2-1; D may correspond to TRBD1 or TRBD2 (6 bases each). The CDR3 loop spans 15 amino acids. V was pared by 4 bases and J by 8 bases, with 19 bases between. Germline assignment: CDR1 SGHRS and CDR2 YFSETQ.

The genes are TRBV15 and TRBJ2-5; D is possibly TRBD1 (5 bases). The CDR3 extends over 12 amino acids. Germline V gene sequence: CDR1 LNHNV, CDR2 YYDKDF (reference sequence). Deletions cut 5 bases from V and 5 bases from J, with 9 bases between. The CDR3: CATSQGRETQYF. In DNA, the CDR3 is TGTGCCACCAGCCAGGGTCGGGAGACCCAGTACTTC.

This clonotype has a handful of counts. The rearrangement joins TRBV7-9 to TRBJ2-1; TRBD2 matches 13 bases. Germline CDR1 and CDR2: SEHNR and FQNEAQ (reference sequence). This CDR3 has 17 amino acids. The V segment lost 4 bases and the J segment 4 bases; nucleotides outside the gene matches: 7. The chain's CDR3 is CASSYGGLAGTYNEQFF. In DNA form, the CDR3 reads TGTGCCAGCAGCTACGGGGGACTAGCGGGAACATACAATGAGCAGTTCTTC.

Only a few counts were recorded for this clonotype. V and J are TRBV20-1 and TRBJ1-2; D possibly corresponds to TRBD1 (6 bases). CDR1 is DFQATT, CDR2 SNEGSKA, per germline (reference sequence). V was trimmed by 4 bases and J by 3 bases, leaving 9 bases between them. The CDR3 contains 12 residues. This CDR3 reads CSATGADYGYTF. The CDR3, as DNA: TGCAGTGCTACAGGGGCGGACTATGGCTACACCTTC.

This chain joins TRBV6-2 or TRBV6-3 and TRBJ1-1; 7 positions agree with TRBD1. CDR1 is MNHEY and CDR2 is SVGEGT in the germline V gene. This CDR3 region has 16 residues. With V trimmed by 6 bases and J by 6 bases, 16 bases remained unmatched. CDR3: CASRQPPRTGGAEAFF. The CDR3 DNA sequence: TGTGCCAGCAGGCAACCCCCTCGGACAGGAGGGGCTGAAGCTTTCTTT.

The chain joins TRBV7-9 to TRBJ1-1; perhaps TRBD1 as D (5 bases). Germline V gives CDR1 SEHNR, CDR2 FQNEAQ (reference sequence). Trimming removed 5 bases at V and 2 bases at J, with 18 bases between. CDR3 length: 16 amino acids. CDR3 in amino acids: CASSGRQGDLNTEAFF. The CDR3 bases are TGTGCCAGCAGCGGAAGGCAGGGCGACCTAAACACTGAAGCTTTCTTT.

The sample holds a few counts of this clonotype. The chain is built from TRBV6-4 and TRBJ1-2; 7 positions match TRBD1. The V gene end was trimmed by 5 bases and the J gene end by 0 bases; junction bases not matched to a gene: 6. The CDR3 covers 15 residues. Germline V lookup: CDR1 MRHNA, CDR2 SNTAGT. For the CDR3, the DNA is TGTGCCAGCAGTTTAACCGGACAGGCTAACTATGGCTACACCTTC. The encoded protein is CASSLTGQANYGYTF.

The chain joins TRBV6-5 to TRBJ2-7, with D perhaps matching TRBD1 or TRBD2 (6 bases each). This CDR3 comprises 15 residues. V was cut by 0 bases and J by 3 bases, with 12 bases left in between. CDR1 is MNHEY, CDR2 SVGAGI, per germline. In DNA form, the CDR3 reads TGTGCCAGCAGTTACTCGGAGGGGGTAGGCTACGAGCAGTACTTC. Translating it yields CASSYSEGVGYEQYF.

V and J are TRBV23-1 and TRBJ1-2, with D possibly matching TRBD1 (5 bases). TRBV23-1 qualifies as an ORF whose function is uncertain. The CDR3 spans 16 residues. V was cut by 4 bases and J by 3 bases, with 18 bases left in between. CDR3 residues: CASSPPNPGWDYGYTF. In DNA form, the CDR3 reads TGCGCCAGCAGTCCCCCCAACCCAGGGTGGGACTATGGCTACACCTTC.

The chain carries TRBV6-5 and TRBJ1-1, with a weak D call TRBD1 (6 bases). CDR1 is MNHEY, CDR2 SVGAGI, per germline. This CDR3 is built from 12 residues. Trimming pared 2 bases from V and 11 bases from J, leaving 12 bases between. The CDR3 loop reads CASSYGQGTAFF. The CDR3 bases are TGTGCCAGCAGTTACGGGCAGGGGACGGCTTTCTTT.

The chain couples TRBV7-8 to TRBJ2-7, with 8 bases aligning to TRBD2. CDR1 is SGHVS, CDR2 FQNEAQ, per germline. The CDR3 totals 17 residues. Trimming took 0 bases from V and 2 from J; bases not matched to a gene: 9. The DNA for the CDR3 is TGTGCCAGCAGCTTAGCGCAGCGAGTAGCGGGGACCTACGAGCAGTACTTC. Protein product: CASSLAQRVAGTYEQYF.

The rearrangement links TRBV20-1 to TRBJ2-5, with D possibly TRBD1 on 5 matching bases. The germline CDR1 and CDR2 sequences are DFQATT and SNEGSKA (reference sequence). This CDR3 has 14 amino acids. V was shortened by 3 bases and J by 3 bases, with 14 bases between the two germline ends. The CDR3 region is CSASLRKGEETQYF. The CDR3 DNA reads TGCAGTGCTAGCCTGCGAAAAGGGGAAGAGACCCAGTACTTC.

This clonotype has just a few counts. This chain connects TRBV19 to TRBJ1-2; D ambiguous. The CDR3 is 14 amino acids. Trimming stripped 8 bases from V and 10 bases from J, with 23 bases between. Germline V gene lookup returns CDR1 LNHDA and CDR2 SQIVND (reference sequence). CDR3 nucleotide sequence: TGTGCCAGTGGGCCTCGGGTGGCCGCACACTTCTACACCTTC. It specifies CASGPRVAAHFYTF.

The sample holds a few counts of this clonotype. The chain joins TRBV10-3 to TRBJ2-3; D uncertain. The length of the CDR3 is 12 residues. The germline CDR1 and CDR2 sequences are ENHRY and SYGVKD. V lost 2 bases to trimming and J lost 4 bases, with 4 bases between them. CDR3 in DNA: TGTGCCATCAGTGAGGCGGCAGATACGCAGTATTTT. This encodes CAISEAADTQYF.

Points on this clonotype: One end of the junction varies from germline; a read error may be responsible. The chain joins TRBV11-2 to TRBJ1-2; no clear D. The CDR3 is 14 residues long. Germline CDR1 is SGHAT and CDR2 is FQNNGV. The CDR3 loop reads CASSPAGSNSGYTF. In DNA form, the CDR3 reads TGTGCCAGCAGTCCCGCGGGTTCTAACTCTGGCTACACCTTC.

This clonotype was seen only once. This chain uses TRBV6-2 or TRBV6-3 with TRBJ2-3, with no clear D. Germline-derived CDR1 and CDR2 are MNHEY and SVGEGT. The CDR3 sequence is 15 residues long. Trimming cost V 4 bases and J 6 bases, with 17 bases left between them. CDR3 sequence (DNA): TGTGCCAGCAGTTCATCCTCCTCGACGATTGATACGCAGTATTTT. It specifies CASSSSSSTIDTQYF.

This clonotype was seen just once. This chain joins TRBV27 and TRBJ2-5; TRBD2 matches at 9 bases. The ends lost 3 bases at V and 5 bases at J; junction bases unmatched: 7. The CDR3 has 15 residues. CDR1 MNHEY and CDR2 SMNVEV come from the germline V gene (reference sequence). In DNA form, the CDR3 reads TGTGCCAGCAGTTTTTGGCGGGGGGGCCCGGAGACCCAGTACTTC. Translating gives CASSFWRGGPETQYF.

The chain is built from TRBV5-1 and TRBJ1-3; no reliable D call. The germline V gene has CDR1 SGHRS and CDR2 YFSETQ. The CDR3 is 13 residues long. The V gene lost 4 bases and the J gene lost 4 bases, with 9 bases spanning the gap. The CDR3 is CASSPAGGNTIYF. In nucleotides, the CDR3 is TGCGCCAGCAGCCCGGCGGGGGGAAACACCATATATTTT.

The rearrangement uses TRBV21-1 and TRBJ1-2; TRBD1, the D gene given by the table, was not confirmed from the DNA. TRBV21-1 is tagged as a pseudogene. The CDR3 loop spans 15 amino acids. CDR3 region: CASSLRQDFVYGYTF. CDR3 coding DNA: TGTGCCAGCAGCCTACGACAGGATTTCGTATATGGCTACACCTTC.